This T cell receptor (beta chain) was documented in a study of identical twins. Trimming removed 0 bases at V and 8 bases at J, with 16 bases between. The CDR3 loop spans 14 amino acids. Germline V gene data show CDR1 as DFQATT and CDR2 as SNEGSKA (reference sequence). TCRdb analysed the 5' RACE reads with MiXCR anew, one entry per CDR3 protein. The sample holds just over 500,000 distinct CDR3 sequences, approximately 22% seen once. The same sample was also studied in work on T cells expressing NK-cell markers. That source adds: Underlying the TCR beta repertoires were sorted CD3+CD56+NKG2C+, CD3+CD56+NKG2C- and CD3+CD56-NKG2C+ T cells.

The receptor was isolated from a woman aged 18-29 years in good health. The V gene is TRBV20-1, the J gene TRBJ1-1, with D possibly TRBD1 on 5 matching bases. Specimen: CD4+ T cells sorted from blood. This CDR3 reads CSARDRRGGSEAFF. DNA for the CDR3: TGCAGTGCTAGAGATCGCCGGGGCGGATCGGAAGCTTTCTTT.